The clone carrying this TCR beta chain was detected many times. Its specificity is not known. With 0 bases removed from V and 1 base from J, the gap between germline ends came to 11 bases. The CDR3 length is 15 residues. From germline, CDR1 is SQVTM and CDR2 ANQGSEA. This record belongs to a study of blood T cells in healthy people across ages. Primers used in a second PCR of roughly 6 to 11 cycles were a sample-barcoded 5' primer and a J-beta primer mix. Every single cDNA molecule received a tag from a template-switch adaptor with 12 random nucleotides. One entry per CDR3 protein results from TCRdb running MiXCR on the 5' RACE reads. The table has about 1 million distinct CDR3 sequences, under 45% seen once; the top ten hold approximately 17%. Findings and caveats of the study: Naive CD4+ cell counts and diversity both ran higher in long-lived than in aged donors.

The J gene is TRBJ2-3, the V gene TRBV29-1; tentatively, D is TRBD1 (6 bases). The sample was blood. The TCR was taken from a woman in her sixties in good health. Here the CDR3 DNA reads TGCAGCGTTGAAGACCCACAGGGCGGCACAGATACGCAGTATTTT. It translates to CSVEDPQGGTDTQYF.